Listed below are T cell receptor beta chains from one sample, sequenced in a study of blood T cells in healthy people across ages. From the 5' RACE reads, TCRdb called clonotypes with MiXCR, one entry per CDR3 protein. The data show around 500,000 distinct CDR3 sequences, around half seen once. Sequencing was done on a sample of blood. The receptors stem from a man older than 75 in good health. Both conserved end residues are part of each CDR3. A D gene is named only where the DNA matches it firmly. The listing skips clone size in some rows; elsewhere it reads once, few, many or a size class.

V: TRBV6-6
J: TRBJ2-2
size: -
D: TRBD2
DNA: TGTGCCGGCAGCGAACGCGGGGGTAGAGGGGAGCTGTTTTTT
CDR3: CAGSERGGRGELFF

V: TRBV20-1
J: TRBJ2-7
size: -
D: -
DNA: TGCAGTGCTAGTGGTGGGGGGTCCTACGAGCAGTACTTC
CDR3: CSASGGGSYEQYF

V: TRBV12-3/TRBV12-4
J: TRBJ2-7
size: -
D: TRBD2
DNA: TGTGCCAGCAGTCCCGGACTAGCGGGACTCGGGGGGCAGTACTTC
CDR3: CASSPGLAGLGGQYF

V: TRBV2
J: TRBJ1-1
size: -
D: -
DNA: TGTGCCAGCAGTGAAGGATTCGGTCAGGCCCTGAACACTGAAGCTTTCTTT
CDR3: CASSEGFGQALNTEAFF

V: TRBV7-8
J: TRBJ2-1
size: many
D: TRBD2
DNA: TGTGCCAGCGGAATGACTAGCGGGAGGAATGAGCAGTTCTTC
CDR3: CASGMTSGRNEQFF

V: TRBV20-1
J: TRBJ2-7
size: many
D: TRBD2
DNA: TGCAGTGCGAGCGGGGGCGGGAGCTTATCTTACGAGCAGTACTTC
CDR3: CSASGGGSLSYEQYF

V: TRBV20-1
J: TRBJ2-1
size: -
D: TRBD2
DNA: TGCAGTGCTAGTACTAGCGGGAGAGCTAGACAGCAGTTCTTC
CDR3: CSASTSGRARQQFF

V: TRBV15
J: TRBJ2-1
size: -
D: TRBD1
DNA: TGTGCCACCAGCACCCGGACAGGGGGGTACAATGAGCAGTTCTTC
CDR3: CATSTRTGGYNEQFF

V: TRBV7-2
J: TRBJ2-3
size: -
D: -
DNA: TGTGCCAGCAGCTTACTCCCGCGGGGAGCTGCAGATACGCAGTATTTT
CDR3: CASSLLPRGAADTQYF

V: TRBV7-9
J: TRBJ1-1
size: -
D: -
DNA: TGTGCCAGCACCCCCGCAGCAGCGAACACTGAAGCTTTCTTT
CDR3: CASTPAAANTEAFF

V: TRBV14
J: TRBJ1-2
size: many
D: -
DNA: TGTGCCAGCAGCCAGGGTCAGACCTATGGCTACACCTTC
CDR3: CASSQGQTYGYTF

V: TRBV29-1
J: TRBJ2-3
size: -
D: -
DNA: TGCAGCGTCTCGCGGACTGATACGCAGTATTTT
CDR3: CSVSRTDTQYF

V: TRBV7-9
J: TRBJ2-7
size: -
D: TRBD2
DNA: TGTGCCAGCAGCTTAGGAAGCGGGAGTAACTACAATGAGCAGTACTTC
CDR3: CASSLGSGSNYNEQYF

V: TRBV4-3
J: TRBJ1-2
size: -
D: TRBD1
DNA: TGCGCCAGCAGCCAAGAATCCCAGGGGGGAGGCTACACCTTC
CDR3: CASSQESQGGGYTF

V: TRBV11-2
J: TRBJ2-1
size: -
D: -
DNA: TGTGCCAGCAGCCCACGGGCTAGCAGCTACAATGAGCAGTTCTTC
CDR3: CASSPRASSYNEQFF

V: TRBV6-2/TRBV6-3
J: TRBJ1-4
size: -
D: -
DNA: TGTGCCAGCAGACCGCCGGGATTTAATGAAAAACTGTTTTTT
CDR3: CASRPPGFNEKLFF

V: TRBV29-1
J: TRBJ2-7
size: once
D: TRBD1
DNA: TGCAGCGTTGGGCCCGGGACAGGGGACTACGAGCAGTACTTC
CDR3: CSVGPGTGDYEQYF

V: TRBV4-3
J: TRBJ1-2
size: -
D: -
DNA: TGCGCCAGCAGCCAAGGTGGCAGGGCGCCTAACTATGGCTACACCTTC
CDR3: CASSQGGRAPNYGYTF

V: TRBV11-2
J: TRBJ1-1
size: many
D: -
DNA: TGTGCCAGCAGCTTAGATGGGTCAGGGCGCGGCGCTTTCTTT
CDR3: CASSLDGSGRGAFF

V: TRBV7-9
J: TRBJ2-7
size: many
D: TRBD1
DNA: TGTGCCAGCAGCCAAGGGACAGGGATATACGAGCAGTACTTC
CDR3: CASSQGTGIYEQYF

V: TRBV5-8
J: TRBJ2-6
size: -
D: -
DNA: TGTGACAGCAGCTTGGAGGTTGGGGCCAACGTCCTGACTTTC
CDR3: CDSSLEVGANVLTF

V: TRBV29-1
J: TRBJ2-3
size: -
D: -
DNA: TGCAGCGTTGGACAGCTGGCCACAGATACGCAGTATTTT
CDR3: CSVGQLATDTQYF

V: TRBV7-2
J: TRBJ2-7
size: -
D: TRBD1
DNA: TGTGCCAGCAGCCCCCACGTCCCGGGACAGGGAACAAGGTCCTACGAGCAGTACTTC
CDR3: CASSPHVPGQGTRSYEQYF

V: TRBV12-3/TRBV12-4
J: TRBJ1-2
size: once
D: -
DNA: TGTGCCAGCAGCCAACCGGGACTCCCTAACTATGGCTACACCTTC
CDR3: CASSQPGLPNYGYTF

V: TRBV15
J: TRBJ2-5
size: -
D: -
DNA: TGTGCCACCAGCCCCCAAGGGAGGGAGACCCAGTACTTC
CDR3: CATSPQGRETQYF

V: TRBV25-1
J: TRBJ1-1
size: few
D: -
DNA: TGTGCCAGCAGTAGCGCTTTGATGAACACTGAAGCTTTCTTT
CDR3: CASSSALMNTEAFF

V: TRBV7-2
J: TRBJ2-1
size: -
D: -
DNA: TGTGCCAGCAGCTATAGGGGCACGAGGTCCTACAATGAGCAGTTCTTC
CDR3: CASSYRGTRSYNEQFF

V: TRBV7-2
J: TRBJ2-5
size: -
D: TRBD2
DNA: TGTGCCAGCAGCTTAATGGGACTAGATCAAGAGACCCAGTACTTC
CDR3: CASSLMGLDQETQYF

V: TRBV5-1
J: TRBJ2-1
size: -
D: TRBD2
DNA: TGCGCCAGCAGCAGGGAGCGGGGCAATCACAATGAGCAGTTCTTC
CDR3: CASSRERGNHNEQFF

V: TRBV28
J: TRBJ2-6
size: -
D: TRBD2
DNA: TGTGCCAGTCGCGGGACTAGCGGGAGTGTCTCTGGGGCCAACGTCCTGACTTTC
CDR3: CASRGTSGSVSGANVLTF

V: TRBV12-3/TRBV12-4
J: TRBJ2-7
size: -
D: TRBD2
DNA: TGTGCCAGCAGGGAGAGCGGGAGGGCCTACGAGCAGTACTTC
CDR3: CASRESGRAYEQYF

V: TRBV24-1
J: TRBJ2-3
size: -
D: -
DNA: TGTGCCACCAGTGGCCAACAGGGAGGCGGCACAGATACGCAGTATTTT
CDR3: CATSGQQGGGTDTQYF

V: TRBV2
J: TRBJ2-7
size: -
D: TRBD1
DNA: TGTGCCAGCAGTGGACAGGGGAGTGGTTACGAGCAGTACTTC
CDR3: CASSGQGSGYEQYF

V: TRBV7-2
J: TRBJ2-2
size: -
D: -
DNA: TGTGCCAGCAGCTTAAATTTGGCGGGGAACACCGGGGAGCTGTTTTTT
CDR3: CASSLNLAGNTGELFF

V: TRBV7-9
J: TRBJ2-7
size: few
D: TRBD1
DNA: TGTGCCAGCAGCCCAGCGGACAGGGGAATGTCTTACGAGCAGTACTTC
CDR3: CASSPADRGMSYEQYF

V: TRBV4-3
J: TRBJ2-3
size: few
D: TRBD2
DNA: TGCGCCAGCAGCCAAGATCCAGGCGGGAGGGATACGCAGTATTTT
CDR3: CASSQDPGGRDTQYF

V: TRBV11-2
J: TRBJ2-1
size: -
D: -
DNA: TGTGCCAGCAGCTTCTGGAAAGGAGGGAATGAGCAGTTCTTC
CDR3: CASSFWKGGNEQFF

V: TRBV5-1
J: TRBJ2-7
size: few
D: TRBD1
DNA: TGCGCCAGCAGATGGGACAGGGGAACCTACGAGCAGTACTTC
CDR3: CASRWDRGTYEQYF

V: TRBV6-5
J: TRBJ2-1
size: many
D: -
DNA: TGTGCCAGCAGTTATGGTTTGGGGGCTAATGAGCAGTTCTTC
CDR3: CASSYGLGANEQFF

V: TRBV7-2
J: TRBJ2-2
size: -
D: -
DNA: TGTGCCAGCAGCTCAGCGTTGGGTTGGAGCGGGGAGCTGTTTTTT
CDR3: CASSSALGWSGELFF

V: TRBV20-1
J: TRBJ1-2
size: -
D: -
DNA: TGCAGTGCTAGAGTACGAGGAGCTAACTATGGCTACACCTTC
CDR3: CSARVRGANYGYTF

V: TRBV5-1
J: TRBJ1-1
size: -
D: TRBD1
DNA: TGCGCCAGCAGCTTGGGGGGAACAGGGGGCATGGACACTGAAGCTTTCTTT
CDR3: CASSLGGTGGMDTEAFF

V: TRBV11-1
J: TRBJ2-3
size: -
D: TRBD2
DNA: TGTGCCAGCACCCTTGGTCCTAGCGGTTATACGCAGTATTTT
CDR3: CASTLGPSGYTQYF

V: TRBV12-5
J: TRBJ2-3
size: once
D: -
DNA: TGTGCTAGTGCCCCCAGGACTACACGCACAGATACGCAGTATTTT
CDR3: CASAPRTTRTDTQYF

V: TRBV5-5
J: TRBJ1-4
size: -
D: -
DNA: TGTGCCAGCAGCCGGGACTCTAATGAAAAACTGTTTTTT
CDR3: CASSRDSNEKLFF

V: TRBV5-1
J: TRBJ2-1
size: few
D: TRBD1
DNA: TGCGCCAGCAGCCAGAGGACAGGGTTGAATGAGCAGTTCTTC
CDR3: CASSQRTGLNEQFF

V: TRBV7-9
J: TRBJ1-2
size: -
D: TRBD1
DNA: TGTGCCAGCAGCCCGCGACAGGGTCAGTTCGGCTACACCTTC
CDR3: CASSPRQGQFGYTF